A selection of T cell receptor beta chains follows, all from one sample in a study of T cells in Graves' hyperthyroidism and ophthalmopathy. From the multiplex PCR reads, TCRdb called clonotypes with MiXCR, one entry per CDR3 protein. In the table there are roughly 520,000 distinct CDR3 sequences, roughly a quarter of which are singletons. The sample was blood. Every receptor here comes from a woman under 40 with Graves' ophthalmopathy. Each CDR3 is given with its conserved first and last residue. The D gene is left open where the match is weak. Size is stated for part of the rows, as once, few or many counts, or as a class when the clone is expanded.

v_call	clone_size	d_call	j_call	cdr3_aa	cdr3_nt
TRBV19	.	TRBD1	TRBJ1-2	CASSIARTGGYGYTF	TGTGCCAGTAGTATAGCCCGGACAGGGGGCTATGGCTACACCTTC
TRBV4-1	few	.	TRBJ2-7	CASSLNGASYEQYF	TGCGCCAGCAGCCTCAACGGGGCCTCCTACGAGCAGTACTTC
TRBV30	many	TRBD1	TRBJ2-6	CAWSTGQGVSGANVLTF	TGTGCCTGGAGTACGGGACAGGGGGTCTCTGGGGCCAACGTCCTGACTTTC
TRBV30	.	.	TRBJ1-2	CAWNAGKAGYTF	TGTGCCTGGAACGCCGGGAAGGCTGGCTACACCTTC
TRBV14	few	.	TRBJ1-2	CASSQGGSNYGYTF	TGTGCCAGCAGCCAAGGGGGCAGTAACTATGGCTACACCTTC
TRBV28	.	.	TRBJ2-7	CASSVGGQLSGEQYF	TGTGCCAGCAGCGTCGGGGGACAGCTTTCCGGCGAGCAGTACTTC
TRBV6-1	few	TRBD1	TRBJ2-5	CASRDRGYGETQYF	TGTGCCAGCAGGGACAGGGGATATGGAGAGACCCAGTACTTC
TRBV9	many	TRBD1	TRBJ2-2	CASSSWTGRTGELFF	TGTGCCAGCAGCTCCTGGACAGGGCGGACCGGGGAGCTGTTTTTT
TRBV25-1	.	TRBD2	TRBJ2-4	CASETSGTPGVAKNIQYF	TGTGCCAGTGAGACTAGCGGGACTCCCGGGGTAGCCAAAAACATTCAGTACTTC
TRBV6-5	many	.	TRBJ2-3	CASSWADTQYF	TGTGCCAGCAGTTGGGCAGATACGCAGTATTTT
TRBV9	few	.	TRBJ1-3	CASSVGISSGNTIYF	TGTGCCAGCAGCGTTGGGATTTCCTCTGGAAACACCATATATTTT
TRBV30	once	.	TRBJ1-5	CAWSGADSNQPQHF	TGTGCCTGGAGTGGTGCGGATAGCAATCAGCCCCAGCATTTT
TRBV6-1	few	.	TRBJ1-2	CASKVGMDYGYTF	TGTGCCAGCAAGGTGGGGATGGACTATGGCTACACCTTC
TRBV20-1	many	.	TRBJ2-7	CSASRLGMSSYEQYF	TGCAGTGCTAGCCGCCTTGGGATGAGCTCCTACGAGCAGTACTTC
TRBV11-2	few	.	TRBJ2-7	CASSPFIDYEQYF	TGTGCCAGCAGCCCCTTTATTGACTACGAGCAGTACTTC
TRBV4-1	.	TRBD1	TRBJ2-5	CASSQSGTGEGETQYF	TGCGCCAGCAGCCAATCCGGGACAGGGGAGGGAGAGACCCAGTACTTC
TRBV24-1	many	.	TRBJ1-2	CATSDSKNNYGYTF	TGTGCCACCAGTGACTCCAAGAATAACTATGGCTACACCTTC
TRBV6-5	many	.	TRBJ2-5	CASSSGPSPRTQYF	TGTGCCAGCAGTTCCGGACCCTCCCCGAGGACCCAGTACTTC
TRBV20-1	.	TRBD2	TRBJ2-3	CSAPRERGADTQYF	TGCAGTGCTCCAAGGGAGCGGGGGGCAGATACGCAGTATTTT
TRBV6-1	few	TRBD1	TRBJ1-1	CASSDEGARAEAFF	TGTGCCAGCAGTGACGAGGGGGCGAGGGCTGAAGCTTTCTTT
TRBV6-1	many	.	TRBJ1-1	CASSDFGLMNTEAFF	TGTGCCAGCAGTGATTTTGGTCTCATGAACACTGAAGCTTTCTTT
TRBV18	.	TRBD1	TRBJ2-7	CASSPYRGSNEQYF	TGTGCCAGCTCACCATACAGGGGATCCAACGAGCAGTACTTC
TRBV10-3	.	.	TRBJ2-7	CAAGGEQYF	TGTGCGGCTGGGGGTGAGCAGTACTTC
TRBV6-1	many	.	TRBJ2-7	CASTPEGTYEQYF	TGTGCCAGCACCCCCGAAGGGACCTACGAGCAGTACTTC
TRBV2	few	.	TRBJ2-5	CASSEVSLTQGAQYF	TGTGCCAGCAGTGAAGTGAGTCTCACCCAAGGGGCCCAGTACTTC
TRBV27	few	.	TRBJ1-1	CASSFEGPNTEAFF	TGTGCCAGCAGTTTCGAGGGGCCGAACACTGAAGCTTTCTTT
TRBV20-1	many	.	TRBJ2-2	CSASDYPHDTGELFF	TGCAGTGCCAGCGACTACCCCCACGACACCGGGGAGCTGTTTTTT
TRBV27	few	.	TRBJ1-1	CASSLGVLF	TGTGCCAGCAGTTTAGGAGTCCTCTTT
TRBV6-2/TRBV6-3	few	TRBD1	TRBJ1-5	CASSWTGISLNQPQHF	TGTGCCAGCAGTTGGACAGGGATCAGCCTCAATCAGCCCCAGCATTTT
TRBV19	.	.	TRBJ1-2	CASSIVPLGYTF	TGTGCCAGTAGTATAGTACCCCTCGGCTACACCTTC
TRBV28	many	.	TRBJ1-5	CASSLSVGTLAPQHF	TGTGCCAGCAGTTTATCAGTTGGAACTCTCGCCCCCCAGCATTTT
TRBV6-2/TRBV6-3	few	.	TRBJ2-4	CASSPGTALAKNIKYF	TGTGCCAGCAGCCCGGGGACCGCCTTAGCCAAAAACATTAAGTACTTC
TRBV5-6	.	.	TRBJ2-5	CASSLVVEETQYF	TGTGCCAGCAGCTTGGTTGTGGAAGAGACCCAGTACTTC
TRBV5-1	once	.	TRBJ2-7	CASSPPLASEQYF	TGCGCCAGCAGCCCCCCCCTTGCGAGCGAGCAGTACTTC
TRBV6-5	many	.	TRBJ2-2	CASSYERGTGELFF	TGTGCCAGCAGTTACGAACGGGGTACCGGGGAGCTGTTTTTT
TRBV27	many	TRBD1	TRBJ2-7	CASSLETGFTYEQYF	TGTGCCAGCAGTTTGGAGACAGGGTTTACCTACGAGCAGTACTTC
TRBV10-3	once	TRBD1	TRBJ1-5	CAIRGTGEAENQPQHF	TGTGCCATCAGGGGGACAGGGGAGGCTGAAAATCAGCCCCAGCATTTT
TRBV19	.	TRBD1	TRBJ2-2	CASSIRTGRSNTGELFF	TGTGCCAGTAGTATCCGGACAGGGCGTAGCAACACCGGGGAGCTGTTTTTT
TRBV18	many	.	TRBJ2-5	CASSPRVGSETQYF	TGTGCCAGCTCACCACGGGTGGGTAGCGAGACCCAGTACTTC
TRBV9	many	.	TRBJ2-7	CASSQGGDRTYEQYF	TGTGCCAGTAGTCAAGGAGGGGATCGTACCTACGAGCAGTACTTC
TRBV12-3/TRBV12-4	many	.	TRBJ2-6	CASSFEPGEANVLTF	TGTGCCAGCAGTTTTGAACCGGGCGAGGCCAACGTCCTGACTTTC
TRBV20-1	.	.	TRBJ1-5	CSGRSPYSNQPQHF	TGCAGTGGACGGTCTCCCTATAGCAATCAGCCCCAGCATTTT
TRBV20-1	.	.	TRBJ2-5	CSAGTQGTQYF	TGCAGTGCAGGGACCCAAGGGACCCAGTACTTC
TRBV20-1	.	TRBD1	TRBJ2-5	CSASSRTGGVQTQYF	TGCAGTGCTAGTTCTCGGACAGGGGGCGTTCAGACCCAGTACTTC
TRBV15	.	.	TRBJ1-2	CATSNLMPDYGYTF	TGTGCCACCAGCAATCTCATGCCGGACTATGGCTACACCTTC
TRBV28	few	TRBD1	TRBJ2-5	CASSLPQGAGETQYF	TGTGCCAGCAGTTTACCACAGGGGGCGGGTGAGACCCAGTACTTC
TRBV27	many	.	TRBJ1-5	CASSFRGHSNQPQHF	TGTGCCAGCAGTTTCCGGGGGCATAGCAATCAGCCCCAGCATTTT
TRBV30	many	.	TRBJ1-1	CAWSDRANTEAFF	TGTGCCTGGAGTGACAGGGCCAACACTGAAGCTTTCTTT
TRBV2	many	.	TRBJ1-1	CASTGVGTEAFF	TGTGCCAGCACAGGGGTGGGGACTGAAGCTTTCTTT
TRBV6-1	many	.	TRBJ1-2	CASVKETPSGYTF	TGTGCCAGCGTCAAGGAGACCCCAAGTGGCTACACCTTC
TRBV6-5	.	TRBD1	TRBJ1-2	CASSYSAGGHGYTF	TGTGCCAGCAGTTACTCGGCAGGGGGCCATGGCTACACCTTC
TRBV28	many	.	TRBJ2-7	CASSSLGESYEQYF	TGTGCCAGCAGTTCGCTCGGGGAATCCTACGAGCAGTACTTC
TRBV6-5	.	.	TRBJ2-2	CASSYPATGELFF	TGTGCCAGCAGTTACCCTGCAACCGGGGAGCTGTTTTTT
TRBV30	.	.	TRBJ2-7	CAWSDYLLGQYF	TGTGCCTGGAGTGACTACCTCCTTGGGCAGTACTTC
TRBV4-1	.	.	TRBJ1-1	CASSQAAPRYTEAFF	TGCGCCAGCAGCCAAGCAGCCCCGAGGTACACTGAAGCTTTCTTT